The entry that follows covers one T cell receptor (beta chain) sequence. No cognate antigen has been identified for it. Per-nucleotide qualities are absent, and no much larger clonotype sits a single base away. Measured from the cysteine to the phenylalanine, the CDR3 is 16 residues long. The sequence is cut down to CDR3 DNA, 48 bases in frame from base 1. Trimming leaves V shorter by 1 base and J shorter by 0 bases, with the junction holding 6 bases beyond the gene matches. The germline V gene specifies LGHNA as CDR1 and YNFKEQ as CDR2. Receptor libraries were prepared by 5' RACE. Instrument used: Illumina HiSeq 2500. A second PCR of roughly 7 to 12 cycles was performed with a sample-barcoded 5' primer and a J-beta primer mix. A unique molecular identifier was introduced onto each TCR beta cDNA molecule by a template-switch 5' adaptor carrying 12 random nucleotides. At least 2.5 million CDR3-containing paired-end reads were obtained from each sample. The Mint cDNA synthesis kit, primed by a TRBC-specific oligonucleotide, was used to synthesize first-strand cDNA from all RNA. Following uracil-DNA glycosylase treatment, all cDNA underwent a first 18-cycle PCR with the universal primers M1SS and BC2_uni_R. The original pipeline was this. Normalization of each sample was performed by random selection of 1 million high-quality reads, each carrying a distinct molecular identifier. Reads with shared molecular identifiers were discarded instead of being binned into consensus sequences. MiTCR, with a Q25 quality threshold and the strictest error-elimination algorithm, was used for CDR3 identification, clonotype clustering and error correction. A nonparametric unseen species model using Euler transformation provided a lower-bound estimate of total TCR beta diversity. TCRdb's own reprocessing of the public reads used fastp at Q25 and MiXCR and kept productive beta chains. Identical CDR3 proteins give one entry, which carries the most common genes and DNA. TCRdb, not the authors, supplied the V and J calls. This sample lists roughly 930,000 distinct CDR3 sequences; around 49% were detected once. Around 15% of the sample is taken by the ten largest.

The donors were a few dozen Caucasian individuals from Russia, aged 6 to 90 years, who were systemically healthy. Each donor gave roughly 9.5 milliliters of peripheral blood, collected into EDTA-treated Vacutainer tubes. Ficoll-Paque density-gradient centrifugation was used to isolate PBMCs, with at least 6 million obtained per sample. Trizol reagent was used to extract total RNA from PBMCs, with at least 5.5 micrograms per sample. For every donor, flow cytometry on a PBMC aliquot measured the percentage of naive CD45RAhigh/CD27high T cells. This entry comes from a study of blood T cells in healthy people across ages (dated by TCRdb to between 2014 and 2016). Describing the broader study: In model experiments, roughly one uniquely barcoded TCR beta cDNA molecule per two T cells was captured by template switching. Using deep sequencing normalized with unique cDNA molecular identifiers, the study measured how TCR beta repertoire diversity changes with age. The donors were divided into four age groups: young (average approximately 17 years), middle-aged (around 41), aged (around 59) and long-lived (nearly 85). To avoid experimental bias, donors of different ages were spread randomly across the sequencing lanes. Two additional independent replicas of 1 million unique cDNA reads from the same blood draw were analyzed for two donors (one aged 18 to 29 and one aged 80 or older). Beyond this particular receptor, the publication reports: Because the CMV infection status of the donors was unknown, age-related changes in expanded clonotypes may potentially have been confounded. Estimates of total diversity based on one million sequenced T cells were considered lower bounds and underestimates. Compared with the aged group, the long-lived group had more naive CD4+ T cells, fewer expanded clones and increased TCR diversity, suggesting age selection. Observed TCR beta diversity per million T cells fell roughly linearly with age, and a significant reduction was already apparent by age around 44. Because profiling used bulk unsorted PBMCs, naive and antigen-experienced compartments could not be compared conclusively. The percentage of naive T cells measured by flow cytometry correlated strongly with observed TCR beta diversity.

Sequences were obtained from blood. The sequence is built from TRBV4-2 and TRBJ2-7; 7 of the junction bases match TRBD1. This TCR was recovered from a man in his thirties or forties in good health. The DNA is TGTGCCAGCAGCCAAGCTTTGACAGGGATCTCCTACGAGCAGTACTTC. This gives the protein CASSQALTGISYEQYF.